These 25 T cell receptor beta chains share one sample of origin, sequenced in a study of control samples from healthy donors and cancer patients. The data were produced by immunoSEQ multiplex PCR, yet TCRdb's version contains in-frame clones alone and is incomplete. The data contain 70,000 or so clones, around four fifths of them singletons. The sequencing sample was made of blood. The receptor set was obtained from a man aged 45-65 years in good health.

The V gene is TRBV12-3 or TRBV12-4, the J gene TRBJ2-1; D is unresolved. The CDR3 is 11 residues long. The germline V and J ends were trimmed by 4 bases and 7 bases, with 5 bases remaining between them. The CDR3 DNA sequence: TGTGCCAGCAGTTCGCTGAATGAGCAGTTCTTC. This gives the protein CASSSLNEQFF.

A remark on this clone: A read error may produce the germline difference seen at one junction end. The chain joins TRBV3-1 (or the pseudogene TRBV3-2) to TRBJ2-6, with D possibly being TRBD1 (5 bases). The CDR3 consists of 15 residues. Germline V lookup: CDR1 LGHDT, CDR2 YNNKEL (reference sequence). Here the CDR3 DNA reads TGTGCCAGCAGCCAGACAGCAACTGGGGCCAACGTCCCGACTTTC. Translating gives CASSQTATGANVPTF.

CDR3 nucleotides: TGTGCCACCAGCTTGGGCCTTCTTGGGGATGAGCAGTTCTTC. Its protein product is CATSLGLLGDEQFF. The genes are TRBV15 and TRBJ2-1; D not resolved. Germline assignment: CDR1 LNHNV and CDR2 YYDKDF (reference sequence). The CDR3 spans 14 residues. Trimming pared 5 bases from V and 8 bases from J, leaving 16 bases between. Combining the CDR3 with reference TRBV15 and TRBJ2-1 gives the whole variable domain DAMVIQNPRYQVTQFGKPVTLSCSQTLNHNVMYWYQQKSSQAPKLLFHYYDKDFNNEADTPDNFQSRRPNTSFCFLDIRSPGLGDTAMYLCATSLGLLGDEQFFGPGTRLTVL.

This clone was detected only a few times. The rearrangement uses TRBV4-1 and TRBJ1-4, with D perhaps matching TRBD1 (6 bases). The V gene lost 0 bases and the J gene lost 8 bases, with 16 bases spanning the gap. CDR1 MGHRA and CDR2 YSYEKL come from the germline V gene. CDR3 length: 16 residues. This CDR3 reads CASSQDGPRGEEKLFF. The CDR3 DNA follows: TGCGCCAGCAGCCAAGACGGTCCCAGGGGCGAAGAAAAACTGTTTTTT.

The V gene is TRBV30, the J gene TRBJ2-2; 7 nucleotides align to TRBD1. This CDR3 is built from 18 residues. Germline CDR1 is GTSNPN and CDR2 is SVGIG (reference sequence). With 1 base clipped from V and 4 bases from J, the junction kept 15 bases outside the gene matches. This CDR3 reads CAWSAKTGWSRTTGELFF. CDR3 bases: TGTGCCTGGAGTGCAAAGACAGGGTGGAGCAGGACCACCGGGGAGCTGTTTTTT.

The chain couples TRBV6-1 to TRBJ2-1; the match to TRBD2 covers 15 bases. Trimming cost V 2 bases and J 7 bases; bases outside gene matches: 3. The CDR3 runs to 16 residues. Germline CDR1 is MNHNS and CDR2 is SASEGT. The CDR3 loop reads CASSEWGLAGGNEQFF. In DNA form, the CDR3 reads TGTGCCAGCAGTGAATGGGGACTAGCGGGAGGAAATGAGCAGTTCTTC.

The chain is built from TRBV6-5 and TRBJ2-1; no clear D gene. Trimming removed 4 bases from V and 4 bases from J, with 11 bases in between. The germline V gene has CDR1 MNHEY and CDR2 SVGAGI. The CDR3 runs to 14 residues. CDR3 bases: TGTGCCAGCAGTTCCTGGACGGGTTACAATGAGCAGTTCTTC. Translated: CASSSWTGYNEQFF.

This clone was counted a few times. J is TRBJ2-3 and V is TRBV6-2 or TRBV6-3; 7 bases are a match to TRBD1. Trimming cost V 2 bases and J 6 bases; bases outside gene matches: 14. Germline V gene sequence: CDR1 MNHEY, CDR2 SVGEGT. The CDR3 consists of 17 residues. The CDR3 nucleotides are TGTGCCAGCAGTTACCCAATCGGGACAGCAGACGTGGATACGCAGTATTTT. It codes for CASSYPIGTADVDTQYF.

J is TRBJ2-1 and V is TRBV6-4, with D perhaps matching TRBD2 (5 bases). The germline V gene has CDR1 MRHNA and CDR2 SNTAGT. Trimming stripped 0 bases from V and 5 bases from J, with 14 bases between. The CDR3 extends over 16 amino acids. This CDR3 reads CASSDSGRSGNNEQFF. The CDR3 bases are TGTGCCAGCAGTGACTCGGGGAGAAGTGGAAACAATGAGCAGTTCTTC.

The chain combines TRBV7-9 with TRBJ2-2; D not certain. V dropped 3 bases and J dropped 2 bases, with 10 bases sitting between them. CDR1 SEHNR and CDR2 FQNEAQ come from the germline V gene (reference sequence). The CDR3 sequence is 15 residues long. The CDR3 DNA sequence: TGTGCCAGCAGCTTCCGGTGGGGAAACACCGGGGAGCTGTTTTTT. Encoded protein: CASSFRWGNTGELFF.

This chain links TRBV11-3 with TRBJ2-5; weak D call: TRBD2 (6 bases). The CDR3 consists of 13 residues. The ends were cut back, 3 bases at V and 2 bases at J, with 7 bases in the middle. Germline CDR1 is SGHNT and CDR2 is YENEEA. The CDR3 loop is CASSLGGQETQYF. As DNA, the CDR3 is TGTGCCAGCAGCTTGGGGGGACAAGAGACCCAGTACTTC.

This clone came up once. This chain uses TRBV12-3 or TRBV12-4 with TRBJ2-1; D not certain. V lost 9 bases and J 7 bases, leaving 16 bases between the germline ends. This CDR3 region has 13 residues. CDR3 amino acids: CASTRSPINEQFF. As DNA, the CDR3 is TGTGCCAGTACGCGCTCCCCGATAAATGAGCAGTTCTTC.

This clone has just one count. The CDR3 nucleotides read TGTGCCAGCAGTTACCCGACAGAGACGAGCGGAGGTTCCTACGAGCAGTACTTC. Protein product: CASSYPTETSGGSYEQYF. V and J are TRBV6-2 or TRBV6-3 and TRBJ2-7, with D possibly called TRBD1 or TRBD2 (5 bases each). The germline gives CDR1 MNHEY, CDR2 SVGEGT. This CDR3 is built from 18 residues. Trimming cost V 2 bases and J 1 base, with 21 bases left between them.

The J gene is TRBJ2-2, the V gene TRBV5-5; TRBD1 matches 7 bases. This CDR3 contains 14 residues. The junction had 9 bases not matched to a gene; V was cut back by 7 bases and J by 6 bases. Germline assignment: CDR1 SGHKS and CDR2 YYEKEE (reference sequence). The CDR3 DNA follows: TGTGCCAGCGGTGGGACAGAACGAGCCGGGGAGCTGTTTTTT. Translation: CASGGTERAGELFF.

The chain joins TRBV2 to TRBJ2-1; 12 bases map to TRBD2. The germline CDR1 and CDR2 sequences are SNHLY and FYNNEI. With V trimmed by 6 bases and J by 3 bases, 3 bases remained unmatched. The CDR3 extends over 15 amino acids. The CDR3 DNA reads TGTGCCAGCAGACTAGCGGGAGGTGTCTACAATGAGCAGTTCTTC. This codes for CASRLAGGVYNEQFF.

This chain joins TRBV10-3 and TRBJ2-7; D unresolved. From germline, CDR1 is ENHRY and CDR2 SYGVKD. CDR3 size: 15 residues. V was shortened by 6 bases and J by 0 bases, with 15 bases between the two germline ends. The CDR3 DNA sequence: TGTGCCATCAGCATCTCCGGCTCCGGCTCCTACGAGCAGTACTTC. It yields the protein CAISISGSGSYEQYF.

The chain uses TRBV11-3 and TRBJ2-1, with D possibly being TRBD2 (5 bases). The V end lost 1 base, the J end lost 5 bases, and 15 bases lay between the germline ends. The CDR3 totals 16 residues. Germline CDR1 reads SGHNT; CDR2 reads YENEEA. The CDR3 DNA sequence: TGTGCCAGCAGCTTAGTTTCCCTAGCAGACCACAATGAGCAGTTCTTC. It is translated as CASSLVSLADHNEQFF.

The genes are TRBV6-5 and TRBJ1-1, with unresolved D. Germline V gene lookup returns CDR1 MNHEY and CDR2 SVGAGI. The V end was cut by 6 bases, the J end by 1 base, with 6 bases between. The CDR3 is 12 residues long. The CDR3 coding sequence is TGTGCCAGCAGCCGATCGAACACTGAAGCTTTCTTT. It yields the protein CASSRSNTEAFF.

The chain uses TRBV7-2 and TRBJ1-3, with D unresolved. Germline loops: CDR1 SGHTA, CDR2 FQGNSA. This CDR3 has 15 amino acids. V lost 6 bases to trimming and J lost 0 bases, with 12 bases between them. The CDR3 is CASRRNTLSGNTIYF. CDR3 DNA: TGTGCCAGCAGGCGAAACACCCTCTCTGGAAACACCATATATTTT. The variable domain in full, with the rest retrieved from reference TRBV7-2 and TRBJ1-3, is GAGVSQSPSNKVTEKGKDVELRCDPISGHTALYWYRQSLGQGLEFLIYFQGNSAPDKSGLPSDRFSAERTGGSVSTLTIQRTQQEDSAVYLCASRRNTLSGNTIYFGEGSWLTVV.

This clone was counted only a few times. The rearrangement uses TRBV6-1 and TRBJ2-2; the D is unclear. Germline values: CDR1 MNHNS, CDR2 SASEGT. This CDR3 region has 14 residues. Trimming cost V 2 bases and J 3 bases, with 7 bases left between them. CDR3 nucleotide sequence: TGTGCCAGCAGTGAAAAGGGCGACACCGGGGAGCTGTTTTTT. It translates to CASSEKGDTGELFF.

V usage is TRBV19 and J usage is TRBJ1-2; D is ambiguous. Per the germline V gene, CDR1 is LNHDA and CDR2 is SQIVND (reference sequence). The CDR3 runs 13 residues. Between the trimmed V and J ends, which lost 2 bases and 4 bases, there was a span of 8 bases. CDR3 in amino acids: CASSISTGYGYTF. CDR3 nucleotides: TGTGCCAGTAGTATATCCACGGGCTATGGCTACACCTTC.

This sequence joins TRBV3-1 (or the pseudogene TRBV3-2) and TRBJ2-7; TRBD2 matches at 8 bases. With 3 bases clipped from V and 4 bases from J, the junction kept 5 bases outside the gene matches. The CDR3 has 14 amino acids. Looked up from germline, CDR1 is LGHDT and CDR2 is YNNKEL (reference sequence). Here the CDR3 DNA reads TGTGCCAGCAGCCATGGGACTAGTCAATACGAGCAGTACTTC. It codes for CASSHGTSQYEQYF.

This chain uses TRBV7-2 with TRBJ2-7; TRBD1 matches at 7 bases. The CDR3 covers 14 residues. J gave up 5 bases and V 1 base, and 5 bases lay outside the gene matches. Germline assignment: CDR1 SGHTA and CDR2 FQGNSA. The chain's CDR3 is CASSLEQGFDEQYF. The CDR3 nucleotides are TGTGCCAGCAGCTTAGAACAGGGGTTCGACGAGCAGTACTTC.

The chain carries TRBV3-1 (or the pseudogene TRBV3-2) and TRBJ2-7; 7 nucleotides agree with TRBD2. Germline-derived CDR1 and CDR2 are LGHDT and YNNKEL (reference sequence). This CDR3 comprises 15 residues. Germline trimming cut 3 bases from V and 0 bases from J; bases unmatched to any gene: 5. As DNA, the CDR3 is TGTGCCAGCAGCCAGAATAGCGGGCCCTCCTACGAGCAGTACTTC. Translated: CASSQNSGPSYEQYF.

In its sample, this clone was seen a few times. The chain recombines TRBV10-2 with TRBJ2-7; D is uncertain. Germline values: CDR1 WSHSY, CDR2 SAAADI. V was trimmed by 2 bases and J by 2 bases, leaving 7 bases between them. The CDR3 is 13 residues long. CDR3 coding DNA: TGCGCCAGCAGTGAGAGGGCTACCTACGAGCAGTACTTC. It yields the protein CASSERATYEQYF.